This TCR beta chain was recovered during a study of T cells in Graves' hyperthyroidism and ophthalmopathy. As for the study in general: Peripheral blood samples were taken at initial diagnosis, prior to any treatment.

Per germline, CDR1 PRHDT and CDR2 FYEKMQ (reference sequence). The CDR3 is made up of 13 amino acids. Trimming stripped 0 bases from V and 9 bases from J, with 8 bases between. Individuals with ophthalmopathy presented a Clinical Activity Score of at least 3, a NOSPECS grade of at least 4 and a duration under 3 months. Every diagnosis used clinical symptoms, serum thyroxine and TRAb, thyroid ultrasound and orbital computed tomography. This clonotype was found a few times. Its antigen is not known. Findings of the study overall: Most expanded thyroid clonotypes above 0.001 recurred in blood.

Amplification yielded TCR beta CDR3 regions, with RNA transcripts as the source. The primer set for the first-round RT-PCR of the TCR CDR3 was HTBI. TCRdb recomputed calls from the multiplex PCR reads with MiXCR, one row per CDR3 protein. The table lists about half a million distinct CDR3 sequences, nearly 20% of them singletons. The chain combines TRBV13 with TRBJ1-4; D not resolved. The sequence derives from a man in his forties with Graves' ophthalmopathy. The sequencing input was blood. This chain's CDR3 is CASSLGAQQKLFF. The CDR3 DNA is TGTGCCAGCAGCTTAGGGGCGCAACAAAAACTGTTTTTT.